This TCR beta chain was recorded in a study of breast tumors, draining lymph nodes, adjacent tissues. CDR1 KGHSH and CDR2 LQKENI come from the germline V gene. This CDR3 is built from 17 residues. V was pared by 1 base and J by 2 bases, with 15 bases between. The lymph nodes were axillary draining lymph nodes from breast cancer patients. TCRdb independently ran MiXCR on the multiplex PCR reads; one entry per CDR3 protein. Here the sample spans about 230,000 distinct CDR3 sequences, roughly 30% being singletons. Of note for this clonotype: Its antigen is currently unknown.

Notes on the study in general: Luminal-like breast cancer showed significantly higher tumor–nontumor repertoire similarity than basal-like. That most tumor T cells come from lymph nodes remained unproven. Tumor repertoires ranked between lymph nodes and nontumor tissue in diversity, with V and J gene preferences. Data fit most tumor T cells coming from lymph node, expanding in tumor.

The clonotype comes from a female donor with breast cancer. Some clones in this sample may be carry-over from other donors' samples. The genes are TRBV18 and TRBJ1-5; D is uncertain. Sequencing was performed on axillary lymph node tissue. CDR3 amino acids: CASSPLRTVSGNQPQHF. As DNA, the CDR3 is TGTGCCAGCTCACCACTAAGGACGGTGAGCGGCAATCAGCCCCAGCATTTT.